This entry lists 3 T cell receptor beta chains sequenced from one sample in a study of blood T cell repertoires in COVID-19. Sequencing used immunoSEQ multiplex PCR; TCRdb keeps in-frame clones, though not all of them. This sample has approximately 220,000 clones, with 87% found just once. The source material was PBMCs or T cells enriched from blood (not recorded which). These receptors were taken from a woman in her thirties with acute COVID-19.

V gene TRBV9 combines with J gene TRBJ2-2, with D possibly TRBD1 on 5 matching bases. There are 15 residues in the CDR3. Trimming took 2 bases from V and 1 from J, leaving 9 bases between them. Per the germline V gene, CDR1 is SGDLS and CDR2 is YYNGEE. The CDR3 sequence is CASSVGRENTGELFF. CDR3 coding DNA: TGTGCCAGCAGCGTGGGCAGGGAGAACACCGGGGAGCTGTTTTTT.

The chain is built from TRBV27 and TRBJ2-6; 9 bases map to TRBD1. Trimming at V came to 8 bases and at J to 3 bases, leaving 5 bases not matched to a gene. Germline values: CDR1 MNHEY, CDR2 SMNVEV (reference sequence). This CDR3 region has 15 residues. The DNA of the CDR3 is TGTGCCAGCCGTACAGGGGGCGGTGGGGCCAACGTCCTGACTTTC. It codes for CASRTGGGGANVLTF. Full variable domain (outside the CDR3, taken from reference TRBV27 and TRBJ2-6): EAQVTQNPRYLITVTGKKLTVTCSQNMNHEYMSWYRQDPGLGLRQIYYSMNVEVTDKGDVPEGYKVSRKEKRNFPLILESPSPNQTSLYFCASRTGGGGANVLTFGAGSRLTVL.

The rearrangement uses TRBV11-3 and TRBJ1-1; D is unresolved. The CDR3 consists of 13 residues. The V end lost 2 bases, the J end lost 1 base, and 5 bases lay between the germline ends. Germline CDR1 is SGHNT and CDR2 is YENEEA. The CDR3 spells CASSLNGNTEAFF. The CDR3 DNA sequence: TGTGCCAGCAGCTTAAACGGGAACACTGAAGCTTTCTTT.